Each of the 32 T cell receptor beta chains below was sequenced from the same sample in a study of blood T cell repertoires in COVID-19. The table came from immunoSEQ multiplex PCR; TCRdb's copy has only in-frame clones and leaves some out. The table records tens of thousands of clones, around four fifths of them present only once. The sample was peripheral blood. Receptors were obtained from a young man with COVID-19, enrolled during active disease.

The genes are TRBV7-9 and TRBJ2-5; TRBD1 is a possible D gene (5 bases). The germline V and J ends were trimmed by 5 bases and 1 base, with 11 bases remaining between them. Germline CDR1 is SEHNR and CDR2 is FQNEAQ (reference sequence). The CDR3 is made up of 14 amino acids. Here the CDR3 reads CASSPGAAQETQYF. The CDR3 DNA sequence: TGTGCCAGCAGCCCTGGGGCGGCCCAAGAGACCCAGTACTTC.

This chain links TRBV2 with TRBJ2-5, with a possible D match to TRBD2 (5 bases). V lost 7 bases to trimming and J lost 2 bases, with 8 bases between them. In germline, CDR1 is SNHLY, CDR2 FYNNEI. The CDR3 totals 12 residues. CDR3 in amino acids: CASIGEQETQYF. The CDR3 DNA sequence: TGTGCCAGCATTGGGGAGCAAGAGACCCAGTACTTC.

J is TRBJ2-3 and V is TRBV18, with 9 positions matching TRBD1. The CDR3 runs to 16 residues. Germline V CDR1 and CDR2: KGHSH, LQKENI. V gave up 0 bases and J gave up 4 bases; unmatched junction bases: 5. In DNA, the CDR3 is TGTGCCAGCTCACCACCGTCCCGGGACAGGGCAGATACGCAGTATTTT. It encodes CASSPPSRDRADTQYF.

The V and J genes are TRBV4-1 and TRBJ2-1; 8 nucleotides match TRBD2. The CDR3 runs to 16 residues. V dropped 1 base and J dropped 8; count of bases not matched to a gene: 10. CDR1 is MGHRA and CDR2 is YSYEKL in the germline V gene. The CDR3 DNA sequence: TGCGCCAGCAGCCAAGGCTGGGGGAGCGGGAGCTATGAGCAGTTCTTC. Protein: CASSQGWGSGSYEQFF.

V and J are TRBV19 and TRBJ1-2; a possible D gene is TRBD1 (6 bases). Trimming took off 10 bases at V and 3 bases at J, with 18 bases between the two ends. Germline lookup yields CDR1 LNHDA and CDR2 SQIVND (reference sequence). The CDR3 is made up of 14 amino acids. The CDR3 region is CATLVRGTDYGYTF. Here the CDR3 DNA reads TGTGCCACCCTCGTTAGGGGGACCGACTATGGCTACACCTTC.

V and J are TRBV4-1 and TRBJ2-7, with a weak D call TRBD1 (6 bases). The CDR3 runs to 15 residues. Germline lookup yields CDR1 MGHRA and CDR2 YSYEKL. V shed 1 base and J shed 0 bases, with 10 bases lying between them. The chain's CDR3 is CASSQGGHTSYEQYF. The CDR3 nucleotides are TGCGCCAGCAGCCAAGGGGGACACACCTCCTACGAGCAGTACTTC.

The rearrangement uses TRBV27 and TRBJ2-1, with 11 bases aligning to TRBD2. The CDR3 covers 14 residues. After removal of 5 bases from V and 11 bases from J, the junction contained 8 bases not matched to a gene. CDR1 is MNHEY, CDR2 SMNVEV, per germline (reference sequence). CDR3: CASSPGTSGTQQFF. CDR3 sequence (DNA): TGTGCCAGCAGTCCCGGGACTAGCGGAACACAGCAGTTCTTC.

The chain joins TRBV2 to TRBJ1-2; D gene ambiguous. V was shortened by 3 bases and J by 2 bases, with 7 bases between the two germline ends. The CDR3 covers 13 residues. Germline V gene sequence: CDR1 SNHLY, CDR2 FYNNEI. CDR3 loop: CASSDRINYGYTF. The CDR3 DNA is TGTGCCAGCAGTGACAGGATAAACTATGGCTACACCTTC.

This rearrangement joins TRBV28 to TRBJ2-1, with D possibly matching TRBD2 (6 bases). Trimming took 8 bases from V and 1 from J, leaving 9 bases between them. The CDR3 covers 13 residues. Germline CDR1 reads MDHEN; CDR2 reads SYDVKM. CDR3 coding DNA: TGTGCCAGCTTGCGGGATTCCTACAATGAGCAGTTCTTC. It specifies CASLRDSYNEQFF. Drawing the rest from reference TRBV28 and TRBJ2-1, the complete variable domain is DVKVTQSSRYLVKRTGEKVFLECVQDMDHENMFWYRQDPGLGLRLIYFSYDVKMKEKGDIPEGYSVSREKKERFSLILESASTNQTSMYLCASLRDSYNEQFFGPGTRLTVL.

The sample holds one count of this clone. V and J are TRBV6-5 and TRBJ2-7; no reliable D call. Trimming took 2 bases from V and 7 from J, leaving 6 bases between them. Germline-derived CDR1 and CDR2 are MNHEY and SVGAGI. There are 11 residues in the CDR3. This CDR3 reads CASSYQREQYF. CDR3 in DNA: TGTGCCAGCAGTTACCAGAGGGAGCAGTACTTC.

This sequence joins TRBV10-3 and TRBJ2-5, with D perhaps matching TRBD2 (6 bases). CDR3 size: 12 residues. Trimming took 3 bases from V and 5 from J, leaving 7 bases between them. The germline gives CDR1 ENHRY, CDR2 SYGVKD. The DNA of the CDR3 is TGTGCCATCAGTGACAGCGGGGAGACCCAGTACTTC. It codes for CAISDSGETQYF.

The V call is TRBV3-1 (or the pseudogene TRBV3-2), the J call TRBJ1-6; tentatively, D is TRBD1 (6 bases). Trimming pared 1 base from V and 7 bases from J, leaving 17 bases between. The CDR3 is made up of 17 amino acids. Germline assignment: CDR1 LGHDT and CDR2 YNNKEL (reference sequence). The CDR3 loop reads CASSQVMFGQTNSPLHF. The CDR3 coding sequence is TGTGCCAGCAGCCAAGTTATGTTCGGACAGACCAATTCACCCCTCCACTTT.

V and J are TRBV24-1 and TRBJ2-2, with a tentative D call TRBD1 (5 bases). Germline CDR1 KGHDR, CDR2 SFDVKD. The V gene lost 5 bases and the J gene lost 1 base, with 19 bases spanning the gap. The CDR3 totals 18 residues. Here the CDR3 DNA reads TGTGCCACCAGTGGTACCCCAGGAAGGACAAAGAACACCGGGGAGCTGTTTTTT. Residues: CATSGTPGRTKNTGELFF.

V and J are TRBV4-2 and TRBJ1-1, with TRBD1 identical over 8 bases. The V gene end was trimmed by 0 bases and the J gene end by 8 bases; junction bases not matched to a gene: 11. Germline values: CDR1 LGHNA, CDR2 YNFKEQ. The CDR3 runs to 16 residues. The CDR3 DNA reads TGTGCCAGCAGCCAAGACCAGGGGGCCGTGGCTCGCGAAGCTTTCTTT. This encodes CASSQDQGAVAREAFF.

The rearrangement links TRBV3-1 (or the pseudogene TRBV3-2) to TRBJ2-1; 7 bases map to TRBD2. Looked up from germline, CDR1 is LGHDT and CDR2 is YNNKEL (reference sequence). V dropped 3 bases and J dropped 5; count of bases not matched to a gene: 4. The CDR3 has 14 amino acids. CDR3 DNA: TGTGCCAGCAGCCATCGGGCGGGGGACAATGAGCAGTTCTTC. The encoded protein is CASSHRAGDNEQFF.

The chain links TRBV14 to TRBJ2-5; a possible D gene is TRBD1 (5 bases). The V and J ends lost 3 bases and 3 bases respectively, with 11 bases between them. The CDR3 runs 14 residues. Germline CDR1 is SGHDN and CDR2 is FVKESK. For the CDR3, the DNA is TGTGCCAGCAGCCAGAGACAGACGAAAGAGACCCAGTACTTC. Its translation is CASSQRQTKETQYF.

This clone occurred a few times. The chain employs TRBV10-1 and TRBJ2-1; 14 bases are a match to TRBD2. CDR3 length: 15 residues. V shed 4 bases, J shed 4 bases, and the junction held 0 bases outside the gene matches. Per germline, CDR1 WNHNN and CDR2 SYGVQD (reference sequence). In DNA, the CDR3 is TGCGCCAGCAGTGGGACTAGCGGGAGGTACAATGAGCAGTTCTTC. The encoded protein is CASSGTSGRYNEQFF.

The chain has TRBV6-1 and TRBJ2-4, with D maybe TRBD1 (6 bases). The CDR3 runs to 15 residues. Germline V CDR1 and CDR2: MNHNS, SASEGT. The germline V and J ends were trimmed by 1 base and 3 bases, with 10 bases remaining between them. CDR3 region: CASSEGTVGKNIQYF. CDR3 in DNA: TGTGCCAGCAGTGAAGGGACAGTAGGCAAAAACATTCAGTACTTC.

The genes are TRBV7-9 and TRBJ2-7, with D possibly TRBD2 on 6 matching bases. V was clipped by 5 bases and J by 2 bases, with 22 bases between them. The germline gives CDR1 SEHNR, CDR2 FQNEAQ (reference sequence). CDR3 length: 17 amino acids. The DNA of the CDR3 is TGTGCCAGCAGCCCTAGCCCTTTACGGGGGAGCCCCTACGAGCAGTACTTC. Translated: CASSPSPLRGSPYEQYF. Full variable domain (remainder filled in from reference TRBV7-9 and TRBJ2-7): DTGVSQNPRHKITKRGQNVTFRCDPISEHNRLYWYRQTLGQGPEFLTYFQNEAQLEKSRLLSDRFSAERPKGSFSTLEIQRTEQGDSAMYLCASSPSPLRGSPYEQYFGPGTRLTVT.

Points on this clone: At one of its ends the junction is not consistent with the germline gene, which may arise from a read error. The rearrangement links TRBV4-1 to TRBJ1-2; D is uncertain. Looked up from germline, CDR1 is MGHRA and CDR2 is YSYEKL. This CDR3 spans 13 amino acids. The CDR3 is CASSQDHRPGEYF. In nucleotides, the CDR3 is TGCGCCAGCAGCCAAGATCATCGTCCGGGTGAATACTTC.

In nucleotides, the CDR3 is TGTGCCAGCAGCGCGTCCAACACCGTTTCGACCCAGTACTTC. Encoded protein: CASSASNTVSTQYF. The chain links TRBV9 to TRBJ2-5; D uncertain. Germline loops: CDR1 SGDLS, CDR2 YYNGEE. Trimming took off 3 bases at V and 7 bases at J, with 16 bases between the two ends. The CDR3 length is 14 residues.

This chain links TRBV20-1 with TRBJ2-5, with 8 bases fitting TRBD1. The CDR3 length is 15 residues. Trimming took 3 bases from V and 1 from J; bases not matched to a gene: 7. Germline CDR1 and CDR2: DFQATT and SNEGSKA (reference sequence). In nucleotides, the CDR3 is TGCAGTGCTAGTTCCACAGGGGGAGGCCAAGAGACCCAGTACTTC. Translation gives CSASSTGGGQETQYF.

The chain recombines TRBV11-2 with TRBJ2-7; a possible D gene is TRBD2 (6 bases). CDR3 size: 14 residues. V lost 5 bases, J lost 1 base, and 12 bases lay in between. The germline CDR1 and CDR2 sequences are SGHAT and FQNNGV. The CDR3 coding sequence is TGTGCCAGCAGCCGCGGGACTCCTTCCTACGAGCAGTACTTC. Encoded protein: CASSRGTPSYEQYF.

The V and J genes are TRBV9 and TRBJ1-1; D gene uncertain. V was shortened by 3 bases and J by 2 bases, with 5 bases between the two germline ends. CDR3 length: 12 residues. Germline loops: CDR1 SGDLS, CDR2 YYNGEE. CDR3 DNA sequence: TGTGCCAGCAGCGGCGGTAACACTGAAGCTTTCTTT. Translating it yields CASSGGNTEAFF.

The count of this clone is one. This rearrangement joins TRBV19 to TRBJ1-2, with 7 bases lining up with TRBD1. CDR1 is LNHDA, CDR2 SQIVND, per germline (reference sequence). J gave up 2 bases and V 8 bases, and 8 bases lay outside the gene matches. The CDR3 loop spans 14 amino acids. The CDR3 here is CASGQGGTNYGYTF. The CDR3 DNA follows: TGTGCCAGTGGGCAGGGGGGCACCAACTATGGCTACACCTTC.

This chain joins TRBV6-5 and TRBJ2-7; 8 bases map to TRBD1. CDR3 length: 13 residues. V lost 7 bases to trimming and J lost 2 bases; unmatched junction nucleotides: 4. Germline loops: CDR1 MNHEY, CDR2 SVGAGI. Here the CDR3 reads CASKLDRAYEQYF. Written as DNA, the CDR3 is TGTGCCAGCAAGTTGGACAGGGCCTACGAGCAGTACTTC.

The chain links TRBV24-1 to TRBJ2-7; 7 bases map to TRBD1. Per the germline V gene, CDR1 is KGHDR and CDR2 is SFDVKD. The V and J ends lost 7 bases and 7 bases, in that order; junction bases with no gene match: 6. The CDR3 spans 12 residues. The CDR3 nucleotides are TGTGCCACCAGGGGACAGTCGGGGGAGCAGTACTTC. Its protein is CATRGQSGEQYF.

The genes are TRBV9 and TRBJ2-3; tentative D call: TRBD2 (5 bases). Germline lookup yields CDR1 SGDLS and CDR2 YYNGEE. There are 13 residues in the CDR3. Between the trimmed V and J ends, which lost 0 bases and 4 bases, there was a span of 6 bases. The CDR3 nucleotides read TGTGCCAGCAGCGTAGAGAGGGCAGATACGCAGTATTTT. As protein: CASSVERADTQYF.

CDR3 protein: CASSLNRAGYTF. The CDR3 bases are TGTGCCAGCAGTTTGAACAGGGCGGGCTACACCTTC. This sequence joins TRBV6-5 and TRBJ1-2; perhaps TRBD1 as D (6 bases). Trimming took 4 bases from V and 8 from J, leaving 11 bases between them. Germline V gene sequence: CDR1 MNHEY, CDR2 SVGAGI. This CDR3 region has 12 residues.

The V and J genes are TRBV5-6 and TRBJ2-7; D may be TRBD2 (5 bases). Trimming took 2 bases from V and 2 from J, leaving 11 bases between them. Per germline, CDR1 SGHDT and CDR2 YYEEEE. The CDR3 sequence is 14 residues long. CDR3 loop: CASSFRTFPYEQYF. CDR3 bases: TGTGCCAGCAGCTTCCGGACTTTCCCCTACGAGCAGTACTTC.

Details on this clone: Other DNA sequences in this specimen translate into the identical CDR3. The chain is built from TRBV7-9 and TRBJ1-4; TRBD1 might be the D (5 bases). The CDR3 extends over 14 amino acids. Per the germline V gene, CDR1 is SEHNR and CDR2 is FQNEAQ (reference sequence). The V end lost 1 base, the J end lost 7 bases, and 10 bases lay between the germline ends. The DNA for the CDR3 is TGTGCCAGCAGCTTAGGGCAGGGAGGTGAAAAACTGTTTTTT. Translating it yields CASSLGQGGEKLFF.

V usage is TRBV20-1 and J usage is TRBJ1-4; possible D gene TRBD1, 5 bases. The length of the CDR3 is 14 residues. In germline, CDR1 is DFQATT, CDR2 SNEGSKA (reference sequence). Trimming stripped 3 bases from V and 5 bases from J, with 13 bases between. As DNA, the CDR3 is TGCAGTGCTAGTCAGGAGGGGTCAAATGAAAAACTGTTTTTT. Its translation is CSASQEGSNEKLFF.